This T cell receptor (beta chain) was sequenced for a study of cytomegalovirus exposure and HLA in healthy donors (dated by TCRdb to about 2017). Turning to the overall study: An earlier analysis of several hundred of the donors reported 276 Gb of sequence data and 95 million to 140 million unique TCR beta sequences obtained from about 180 million T cells. An early release that covered several hundred HLA-typed donors contained around 300 gigabases of sequencing data and tens of millions of unique TCR sequences. The genetic ancestry cluster associated with self-reported Caucasian donors included over 65% of the 398 genotyped donors. The aim of the study was to test whether cataloging public T cell receptors could identify signatures of past pathogen exposure. The study used immunosequencing to profile the T cell repertoires of approximately 690 subjects and linked those repertoires to cytomegalovirus serostatus. Besides the first cohort of some 670 subjects, a separate validation cohort made up of 120 different subjects was used. To predict cytomegalovirus infection status, the study combined high-throughput TCR immunosequencing, statistical association of individual TCRs with disease status, and machine learning. To study patterns of TCR occurrence, a later analysis re-analyzed previously published TCR beta repertoires from around 660 donors and added high-resolution HLA genotyping. Rather than using new phenotypic data, the later analysis identified candidate immune exposures from TCR beta sequences and from how often those sequences occurred across donors. An earlier analysis of more than 450 of the donors used high-throughput TCR beta sequencing to judge whether each TCR beta V gene segment behaved as functional or pseudogenic. Donor age, sex, ethnicity and CMV serostatus were compiled alongside the repertoire data. Genome-wide SNP genotypes for about 65% of the roughly 670 donors were used in a later genetic analysis, which treated that subset as a discovery cohort. All discovery cohort repertoires had been generated using a single sequencing platform. HLA typing covered class I and class II loci at four-digit resolution. Typing coverage varied by locus: about 629-630 donors for A, B, C, DRB1 and DQB1; approximately 520 for DQA1; over 600 for DPA1; approximately 470 for DPB1. Four or five DR-DQ haplotypes were handled as single units for association and clustering, since linkage in the cohort was strong. Across 398 genotyped donors of the cohort, an average of about 200,000 unique TCR beta nucleotide sequences per donor were sequenced, and roughly 18% of those sequences were non-productive.

In total, about 650 healthy bone marrow donors made up the cohort. At the time of sampling, all cohort members were nominally healthy, though unrecorded immune exposures were likely present. The donor was CMV seronegative and was included in the group of approximately 350 seronegative cohort members. A peripheral blood sample was provided by each donor, and peripheral blood mononuclear cells were used for TCR beta sequencing. Genomic DNA was extracted from the blood cell samples with the Qiagen DNeasy Blood Extraction Kit. The CDR3, from cysteine to phenylalanine, totals 14 residues. Just the 42-base CDR3 DNA is kept, in frame starting at base 1. CDR1 and CDR2 were assigned from the germline V gene (reference sequence) as SGHNT and YYREEE. V is cut back by 4 bases and J by 4 bases, with 6 bases in the junction unmatched. A remark on this clone: What antigen it recognizes has not been identified.

Library creation used the immunoSEQ multiplex PCR assay. For the multiplex PCR, a mixture combining 60 forward primers for TCR Vbeta segments and 13 reverse primers for TCR Jbeta segments was used. Amplification of the CDR3 region of rearranged TCR beta genes was performed with a multiplex PCR assay on genomic DNA. Amplified TCR beta libraries were sequenced as 87-base-pair reads on the Illumina HiSeq System. The source study handled its data this way. A later analysis counted tens of millions of unique TCR beta chains across the 650 to 800 repertoires, and some 11 million of these chains were shared by at least two donors. Raw reads were error-corrected and collapsed into unique sequences with a nearest-neighbor algorithm that merged closely related sequences to remove PCR and sequencing errors. V, D and J gene segments were assigned by aligning CDR3 sequences to IMGT reference sequences. For a sequence to be retained, at least a six-nucleotide match to both a V gene segment and a J gene segment was required. A rearrangement counted as productive if the CDR3 had no stop codons and remained in frame with V and J, and every other rearrangement counted as non-productive. Following IMGT convention, CDR3 was defined as the stretch from the second conserved V-encoded cysteine to the conserved J-encoded phenylalanine. The earlier analysis of 500 to 600 of the donors excluded sequences that lacked an unambiguous match to a single V gene segment. In an earlier analysis of several hundred of the donors, V segments were called functional above 56.7% productive rearrangements and were called segregating when the between-donor standard deviation exceeded 5%. A statistical classification framework was built for diagnosing cytomegalovirus status from the catalog of TCR beta chain sequences. A later analysis assigned V and J genes by comparing TCR nucleotide sequences with IMGT/GENE-DB human TR gene sequences. Using the TCRdist pipeline, a later analysis assigned CDR3 sequences along with most-parsimonious VDJ recombination scenarios. In a later analysis, each TCR beta chain was defined by its CDR3 amino acid sequence together with its V-gene family, and reads lacking a unique V-gene family were excluded. To address suspected cross-contamination and a sequencing artifact, a later analysis removed 592 highly shared, low-generation-probability nucleotide sequences. For each public chain, a later analysis derived a clonal expansion index from normalized ranks of inferred template counts within each repertoire. Generation probabilities in a later analysis came from a VDJ recombination model fitted to out-of-frame rearrangements, and those results were checked against IGoR. Hypergeometric tests were used in a later analysis to score TCR-TCR, TCR-HLA and TCR-CMV co-occurrence, with a repertoire-size bias correction applied to the TCR pairs. A later analysis estimated false discovery rates by permuting HLA or CMV assignments 20 times. In a later analysis, co-occurring TCRs were grouped using DBSCAN, with TCRdist sequence similarity added in when clustering inside HLA-allele-positive subsets. Co-occurrence clustering excluded repertoires with fewer than 30,000 or more than 120,000 public chains, plus five with anomalous nucleotide sharing. In TCRdb, the immuneACCESS table is reduced to in-frame sequences with V and J assigned. These tables do not hold every clone; where another copy was compared, an unresolved V gene accounts for under half, and the others remain unexplained. The V and J calls and clone size were taken over from that table, and D and trimming were inferred from the DNA. For this sample, the table gives almost 45,000 clones. More than 8% of the sample is held by the ten biggest clonotypes.

Beyond this particular receptor, the publication reports: In a later analysis, around 17,000 TCR beta sequences were associated with specific HLA alleles at a false discovery rate of 0.05. Roughly uniform sequencing depth across donors was assumed in presence/absence analyses, although this assumption may not hold. The study listed 150 to 200 TCR beta chains as associated with cytomegalovirus. The 87-base-pair reads could not distinguish some IMGT-functional V segments, including TRBV6-2 and TRBV6-3, so those segments were excluded. In both the original and validation cohorts, the classifier was reported to diagnose cytomegalovirus status with high specificity and sensitivity. The authors suggested that the approach could potentially be generalized to other disease states and immunological phenotypes. The sequencing pipeline was judged likely to have produced a cluster of highly shared sequence variants as a technical artifact. Roughly 15 rarely observed V segments, including chromosome 9 orphons, were excluded from the earlier analysis of a few hundred of the donors because counts were too low. Correlated functional status among segregating V segments might reflect linkage disequilibrium, but an unknown experimental factor could not be ruled out. Most TCR sequences were observed very rarely across donors, whereas some public TCRs were present in many individuals. Broadly in line with IMGT annotations, most TCR beta V segments showed up in productive rearrangements about 87% or about 30% of the time in an earlier analysis of 587 of the donors. Three of the identified cytomegalovirus-associated TCR beta chains were confirmed in vitro to be specific for cytomegalovirus antigens. In a later analysis, HLA-associated TCR beta chains were found to be more clonally expanded and to have lower generation probabilities than equally common non-associated chains. When HLA alleles, especially DR and DQ, strongly co-occurred, TCR associations were difficult to assign to individual alleles. Most CMV-associated TCR beta chains appeared to be HLA-restricted in a later analysis, and the HLA associations seemed to be driven largely by CMV exposure. A further reported finding was that TCR beta sequences accurately predicted the HLA-A and HLA-B alleles for most subjects in the first cohort. In a later genetic analysis, fewer N-insertions in productive TCRs were reported among donors in an Asian-associated ancestry cluster than the 666-donor mean. In a later analysis, TCR association rates were found to vary across HLA loci, with the most associated TCRs seen for DRB1 alleles and the fewest for HLA-C alleles. This cohort had only TCR beta chains sequenced, and the lack of alpha or paired-chain data limited which features could be detected. A later analysis reported that several top co-occurrence clusters appeared linked to parvovirus B19, influenza, CMV and Epstein-Barr virus. Because HLA typing was missing for some donors at each locus, association tests included only the typed subset. V-gene and J-gene trimming of TCR beta chains was associated with a missense DCLRE1C variant in a later genetic analysis, and the association was replicated in an independent cohort. Immune exposure information for the cohort was limited to CMV serostatus.

The chain links TRBV5-4 with TRBJ1-2; 8 central nucleotides agree with TRBD1. Sequencing was performed on PBMCs. This sequence was found in a male donor in good health and CMV-seronegative. The DNA sequence is given as TGTGCCAGCAGCCATCCAGGGGGCAGCTATGGCTACACCTTC. Its protein is CASSHPGGSYGYTF.